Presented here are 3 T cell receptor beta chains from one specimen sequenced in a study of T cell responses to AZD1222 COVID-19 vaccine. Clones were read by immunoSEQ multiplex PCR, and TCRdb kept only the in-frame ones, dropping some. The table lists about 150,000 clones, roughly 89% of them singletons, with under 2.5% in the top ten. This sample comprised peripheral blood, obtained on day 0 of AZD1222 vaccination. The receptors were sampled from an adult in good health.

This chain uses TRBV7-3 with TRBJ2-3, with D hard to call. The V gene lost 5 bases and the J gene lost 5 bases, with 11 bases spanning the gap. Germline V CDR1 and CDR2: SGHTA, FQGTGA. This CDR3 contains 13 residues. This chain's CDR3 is CASSDDLGDTQYF. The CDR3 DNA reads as TGTGCCAGCAGCGATGATCTAGGAGATACGCAGTATTTT.

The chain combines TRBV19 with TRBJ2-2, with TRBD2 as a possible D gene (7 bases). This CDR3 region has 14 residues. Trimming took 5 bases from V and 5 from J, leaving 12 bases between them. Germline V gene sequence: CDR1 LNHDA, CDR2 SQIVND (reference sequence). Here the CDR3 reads CASSEGGLTGELFF. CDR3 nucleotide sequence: TGTGCCAGTAGTGAGGGGGGGTTGACCGGGGAGCTGTTTTTT.

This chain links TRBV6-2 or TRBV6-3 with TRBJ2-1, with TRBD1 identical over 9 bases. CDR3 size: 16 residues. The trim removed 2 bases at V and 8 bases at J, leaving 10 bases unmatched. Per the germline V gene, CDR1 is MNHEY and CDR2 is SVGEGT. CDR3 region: CASSYHRDRASDEQFF. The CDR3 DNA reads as TGTGCCAGCAGTTACCACAGGGACAGGGCATCCGATGAGCAGTTCTTC.